These 5 T cell receptor beta chains were all obtained from the same sample, sequenced in a study of glioma-infiltrating T cells after dendritic cell vaccination. Measured with immunoSEQ multiplex PCR; TCRdb has only the in-frame clones, and not every one. This sample has around 60,000 clones, with about 89% found just once. Time point specified: after dendritic cell vaccination, including at tumor progression/relapse. This specimen was blood, taken after dendritic cell vaccination. These receptors all stem from a human donor with glioblastoma.

The V gene is TRBV7-6, the J gene TRBJ1-5, with a possible D match to TRBD1 (5 bases). V was shortened by 4 bases and J by 4 bases, with 14 bases between the two germline ends. The germline CDR1 and CDR2 sequences are SGHVS and FNYEAQ. CDR3 length: 15 residues. The CDR3 is CASSSGGGLNQPQHF. The CDR3 DNA is TGTGCCAGCAGCTCGGGTGGGGGGTTGAATCAGCCCCAGCATTTT.

This clone has a single count. The CDR3 DNA reads as TGTGCCAGCAGCGTAGGCCTGGGGGCGGGCTATGGCTACACCTTC. This codes for CASSVGLGAGYGYTF. The chain uses TRBV9 and TRBJ1-2, with a possible D match to TRBD1 (6 bases). Germline assignment: CDR1 SGDLS and CDR2 YYNGEE. V was trimmed by 0 bases and J by 4 bases, leaving 13 bases between them. The CDR3 is made up of 15 amino acids.

This chain connects TRBV7-2 to TRBJ2-7, with 7 bases identical to TRBD2. CDR1 and CDR2 (germline): SGHTA, FQGNSA. Germline trimming cut 3 bases from V and 4 bases from J; bases unmatched to any gene: 12. The CDR3 has 16 residues. CDR3 region: CASSFSIGLDEYEQYF. The CDR3 DNA is TGTGCCAGCAGCTTTAGTATCGGACTAGATGAATACGAGCAGTACTTC.

The J gene is TRBJ1-1, the V gene TRBV14, with 8 bases fitting TRBD1. The germline V gene has CDR1 SGHDN and CDR2 FVKESK. The V segment lost 3 bases and the J segment 1 base; nucleotides outside the gene matches: 4. This CDR3 contains 15 residues. This CDR3 reads CASSQRTGWNTEAFF. DNA for the CDR3: TGTGCCAGCAGCCAGAGGACAGGGTGGAACACTGAAGCTTTCTTT.

The chain employs TRBV19 and TRBJ2-5; 9 bases are shared with TRBD1. The V and J ends lost 5 bases and 3 bases, in that order; junction bases with no gene match: 4. Germline V gene data show CDR1 as LNHDA and CDR2 as SQIVND (reference sequence). This CDR3 contains 14 residues. CDR3 loop: CASSEQGAEETQYF. CDR3 sequence (DNA): TGTGCCAGTAGTGAACAGGGGGCGGAAGAGACCCAGTACTTC.